This TCR beta chain was sequenced for a study of blood T cell repertoires in COVID-19. Original analysis: Reference gene primer amplification gave estimated nucleated cell counts. TCRdb keeps only in-frame clones here, not all; method: immunoSEQ multiplex PCR. V, J and clone size reflect that table, while D and trimming were determined from the DNA. Among around 200,000 clones listed, roughly 89% were seen once. Participants, about 18 to 89 years old, spanned approximately 26 US areas. Grouping used clinical history reported by participants in a survey and questionnaire. Germline CDR1 SGHVS, CDR2 FQNEAQ. CDR3 length equals 19 residues. The V segment lost 1 base and the J segment 0 bases; nucleotides outside the gene matches: 11.

The sequenced sample was PBMCs or T cells enriched from blood (not recorded which). The origin of this receptor is a man aged 18 to 30 with acute COVID-19. The chain combines TRBV7-8 with TRBJ1-5, with 8 bases matching TRBD1. The CDR3 loop reads CASSLDPRRTGISNQPQHF. CDR3 nucleotides: TGTGCCAGCAGCTTAGACCCGCGGAGGACAGGGATTAGCAATCAGCCCCAGCATTTT.